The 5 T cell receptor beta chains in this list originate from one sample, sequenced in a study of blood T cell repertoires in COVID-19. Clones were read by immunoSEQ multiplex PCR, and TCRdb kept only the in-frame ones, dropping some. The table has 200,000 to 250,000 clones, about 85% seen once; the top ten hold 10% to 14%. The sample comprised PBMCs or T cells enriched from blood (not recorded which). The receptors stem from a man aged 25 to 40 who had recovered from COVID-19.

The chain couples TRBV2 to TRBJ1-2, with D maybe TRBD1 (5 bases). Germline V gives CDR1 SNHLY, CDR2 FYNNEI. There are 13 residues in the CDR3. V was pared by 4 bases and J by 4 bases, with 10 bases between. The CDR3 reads CASSATEIYGYTF. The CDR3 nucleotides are TGTGCCAGCAGTGCGACAGAAATCTATGGCTACACCTTC.

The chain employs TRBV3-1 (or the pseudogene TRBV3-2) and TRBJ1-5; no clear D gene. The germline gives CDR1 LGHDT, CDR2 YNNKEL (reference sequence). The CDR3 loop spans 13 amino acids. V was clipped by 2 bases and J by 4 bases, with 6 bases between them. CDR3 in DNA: TGTGCCAGCAGCCAACGGGAGAATCAGCCCCAGCATTTT. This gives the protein CASSQRENQPQHF.

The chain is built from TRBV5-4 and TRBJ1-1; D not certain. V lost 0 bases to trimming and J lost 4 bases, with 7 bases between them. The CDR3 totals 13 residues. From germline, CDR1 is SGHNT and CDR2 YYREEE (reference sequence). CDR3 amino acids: CASSLDEGTEAFF. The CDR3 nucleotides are TGTGCCAGCAGCTTGGATGAGGGCACTGAAGCTTTCTTT.

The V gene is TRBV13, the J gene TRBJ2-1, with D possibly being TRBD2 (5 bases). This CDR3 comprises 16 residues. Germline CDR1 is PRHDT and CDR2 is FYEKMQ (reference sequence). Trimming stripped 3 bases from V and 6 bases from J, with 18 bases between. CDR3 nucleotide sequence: TGTGCCAGCAGCTTCATAACGGGAATCGACCCCAATGAGCAGTTCTTC. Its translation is CASSFITGIDPNEQFF.

The CDR3 spells CASSLPSNQPQHF. CDR3 bases: TGTGCCAGCAGTCTACCGAGCAATCAGCCCCAGCATTTT. V is TRBV6-5 and J is TRBJ1-5; no clear D gene. V lost 5 bases to trimming and J lost 1 base, with 6 bases between them. The CDR3 is made up of 13 amino acids. Germline CDR1 and CDR2: MNHEY and SVGAGI.